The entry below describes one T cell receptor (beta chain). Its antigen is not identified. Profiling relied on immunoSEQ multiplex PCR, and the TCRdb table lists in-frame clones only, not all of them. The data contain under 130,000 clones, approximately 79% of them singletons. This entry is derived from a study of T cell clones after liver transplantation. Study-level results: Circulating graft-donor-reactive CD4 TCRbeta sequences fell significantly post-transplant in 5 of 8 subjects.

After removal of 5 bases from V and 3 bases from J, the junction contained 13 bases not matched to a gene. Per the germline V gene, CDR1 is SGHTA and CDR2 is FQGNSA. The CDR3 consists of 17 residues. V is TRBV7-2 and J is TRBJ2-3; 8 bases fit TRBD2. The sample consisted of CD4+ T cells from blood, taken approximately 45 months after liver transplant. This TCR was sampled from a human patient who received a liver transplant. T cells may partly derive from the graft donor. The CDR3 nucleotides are TGTGCCAGCAGCCCACGGACTAGCATTTCAGGAACAGATACGCAGTATTTT. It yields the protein CASSPRTSISGTDTQYF.